Presented here are 16 T cell receptor beta chains from one specimen sequenced in a study of cytomegalovirus exposure and HLA in healthy donors. PCR involved 60 Vbeta and 13 Jbeta primers. TCRdb keeps only in-frame clones here, not all; method: immunoSEQ multiplex PCR. The sample shows about 160,000 clones, 60% to 80% of them seen only once. The specimen sequenced was PBMCs. The receptors come from a man in his forties or fifties in good health and CMV-seropositive.

The J gene is TRBJ2-5, the V gene TRBV19; 7 bases are a match to TRBD1. Germline V gene lookup returns CDR1 LNHDA and CDR2 SQIVND (reference sequence). The V and J ends lost 3 bases and 1 base, in that order; junction bases with no gene match: 2. The length of the CDR3 is 14 residues. The CDR3 coding sequence is TGTGCCAGTAGTATCGACAGGGTCCAAGAGACCCAGTACTTC. This translates into CASSIDRVQETQYF.

The chain employs TRBV6-1 and TRBJ1-4; D is ambiguous. Trimming stripped 6 bases from V and 5 bases from J, with 13 bases between. The CDR3 covers 14 residues. Germline values: CDR1 MNHNS, CDR2 SASEGT. The CDR3 is CASSPGARNEKLFF. The CDR3 coding sequence is TGTGCCAGCAGCCCGGGAGCCAGGAATGAAAAACTGTTTTTT.

The V and J genes are TRBV19 and TRBJ2-2, with D perhaps matching TRBD2 (6 bases). Germline V lookup: CDR1 LNHDA, CDR2 SQIVND (reference sequence). Trimming removed 4 bases from V and 5 bases from J, with 14 bases in between. This CDR3 spans 15 amino acids. CDR3 DNA: TGTGCCAGTAGTAAACCGGGAGCCCTTACCGGGGAGCTGTTTTTT. Encoded protein: CASSKPGALTGELFF.

This chain uses TRBV27 with TRBJ1-5, with 8 bases matching TRBD1. The germline V gene encodes CDR1 MNHEY and CDR2 SMNVEV (reference sequence). CDR3 length: 14 residues. V gave up 0 bases and J gave up 6 bases; unmatched junction bases: 1. The CDR3 DNA is TGTGCCAGCAGTTTATCCAGGGGGCTTCAGCCCCAGCATTTT. Protein product: CASSLSRGLQPQHF.

This chain links TRBV5-1 with TRBJ2-3; D gene ambiguous. V shed 3 bases and J shed 0 bases, with 11 bases lying between them. CDR1 and CDR2 (germline): SGHRS, YFSETQ. The CDR3 extends over 15 amino acids. CDR3 region: CASSSDTVSTDTQYF. Written as DNA, the CDR3 is TGCGCCAGCAGCTCCGACACAGTGAGCACAGATACGCAGTATTTT.

The rearrangement uses TRBV7-3 and TRBJ2-1; tentatively, D is TRBD2 (6 bases). V lost 2 bases, J lost 1 base, and 12 bases lay in between. The germline V gene encodes CDR1 SGHTA and CDR2 FQGTGA. This CDR3 has 16 residues. For the CDR3, the DNA is TGTGCCAGCAGCTTAGGGATGGCGGGGTCCTACAATGAGCAGTTCTTC. Protein product: CASSLGMAGSYNEQFF.

This clone appeared once. The rearrangement links TRBV5-6 to TRBJ2-3, with no clear D. The length of the CDR3 is 13 residues. Germline assignment: CDR1 SGHDT and CDR2 YYEEEE. V shed 0 bases and J shed 4 bases, with 6 bases lying between them. The CDR3 loop is CASSLVPADTQYF. The CDR3 bases are TGTGCCAGCAGCTTGGTTCCGGCAGATACGCAGTATTTT.

The chain couples TRBV9 to TRBJ2-7; a possible D gene is TRBD1 (5 bases). The CDR3 extends over 14 amino acids. V was trimmed by 4 bases and J by 2 bases, leaving 13 bases between them. Looked up from germline, CDR1 is SGDLS and CDR2 is YYNGEE. CDR3 bases: TGTGCCAGCAGCACCCGCCCAGGGACCTACGAGCAGTACTTC. It yields the protein CASSTRPGTYEQYF. Using reference TRBV9 and TRBJ2-7 for the parts outside the CDR3, the full variable domain is DSGVTQTPKHLITATGQRVTLRCSPRSGDLSVYWYQQSLDQGLQFLIQYYNGEERAKGNILERFSAQQFPDLHSELNLSSLELGDSALYFCASSTRPGTYEQYFGPGTRLTVT.

The chain recombines TRBV28 with TRBJ2-7, with a weak D call TRBD1 (5 bases). V dropped 2 bases and J dropped 2 bases, with 13 bases sitting between them. Germline lookup yields CDR1 MDHEN and CDR2 SYDVKM. The CDR3 has 15 amino acids. DNA for the CDR3: TGTGCCAGCAGTTTACCCTCCGACAGCACCTACGAGCAGTACTTC. It yields the protein CASSLPSDSTYEQYF.

V gene TRBV6-5 combines with J gene TRBJ1-5; perhaps TRBD1 as D (5 bases). V shed 2 bases and J shed 3 bases, with 11 bases lying between them. Germline V gives CDR1 MNHEY, CDR2 SVGAGI. CDR3 length equals 15 residues. CDR3 sequence reads: CASSYGAGNNQPQHF. Written as DNA, the CDR3 is TGTGCCAGCAGTTACGGGGCAGGAAACAATCAGCCCCAGCATTTT.

The chain uses TRBV4-2 and TRBJ2-5; D gene uncertain. The CDR3 has 14 residues. Germline CDR1 and CDR2: LGHNA and YNFKEQ. Between the trimmed V and J ends, which lost 0 bases and 1 base, there was a span of 6 bases. The CDR3 spells CASSQDPLQETQYF. CDR3 nucleotides: TGTGCCAGCAGCCAAGACCCACTCCAAGAGACCCAGTACTTC.

The genes are TRBV7-2 and TRBJ1-6, with 7 positions matching TRBD1. This CDR3 contains 16 residues. Germline V CDR1 and CDR2: SGHTA, FQGNSA. Unmatched junction bases numbered 19, after V lost 4 bases and J lost 16 bases. The CDR3 coding sequence is TGTGCCAGCAGCTCGGGGACAGTCCAATTCACCCCTCGGCTCCACTTT. Translation gives CASSSGTVQFTPRLHF.

The chain employs TRBV7-2 and TRBJ2-1; no clear D. CDR3 length: 13 residues. The V end was cut by 1 base, the J end by 6 bases, with 7 bases between. Germline V gene lookup returns CDR1 SGHTA and CDR2 FQGNSA. The CDR3 bases are TGTGCCAGCAGCTTAGGGCCCGTCAATGAGCAGTTCTTC. This gives the protein CASSLGPVNEQFF.

The chain recombines TRBV9 with TRBJ2-1; weak D call: TRBD2 (6 bases). Germline assignment: CDR1 SGDLS and CDR2 YYNGEE. The length of the CDR3 is 15 residues. Trimming removed 4 bases from V and 0 bases from J, with 11 bases in between. CDR3 nucleotide sequence: TGTGCCAGCAGCTCTAGCGAAAGCTCCTACAATGAGCAGTTCTTC. Its translation is CASSSSESSYNEQFF.

The rearrangement joins TRBV9 to TRBJ2-7; 7 nucleotides line up with TRBD1. V lost 2 bases, J lost 2 bases, and 7 bases stayed unmatched. The CDR3 spans 15 residues. CDR1 and CDR2 from the germline V gene are SGDLS and YYNGEE. CDR3 amino acids: CASSVTGTATYEQYF. CDR3 in DNA: TGTGCCAGCAGCGTGACCGGGACAGCCACCTACGAGCAGTACTTC.

The table lists this clone with a count of one. This chain links TRBV6-4 with TRBJ2-1, with D possibly being TRBD2 (7 bases). The length of the CDR3 is 15 residues. Germline V gene data show CDR1 as MRHNA and CDR2 as SNTAGT. Between the trimmed V and J ends, which lost 0 bases and 2 bases, there was a span of 8 bases. CDR3 in DNA: TGTGCCAGCAGTGACTCAGGGGGGGCCTACAATGAGCAGTTCTTC. Amino acids: CASSDSGGAYNEQFF.